Described below is a single TCR beta chain sequence and its context. In the authors' methods: Quantification of nucleated cells was approximated via reference gene primer amplification. Generated by immunoSEQ multiplex PCR, the TCRdb table keeps only in-frame clones and is missing some. For V, J and clone size, that table is used; D and trimming come from the DNA. The sample includes approximately 170,000 clones, under 85% of them seen just once. This specimen comes from a study of blood T cell repertoires in COVID-19. Whole-study context: Sample material is recorded as cDNA or gDNA derived from T cells, B-cell-depleted T cells, or PBMCs.

V lost 6 bases and J 1 base, leaving 10 bases between the germline ends. Germline CDR1 is SQVTM and CDR2 is ANQGSEA. The CDR3 spans 13 residues. The V gene is TRBV29-1, the J gene TRBJ2-1; no firm D call. Sequenced sample: peripheral blood. This TCR was recovered from a woman between 70 and 85 years old with COVID-19, enrolled during active disease. This chain's CDR3 is CSVASQSYNEQFF. CDR3 coding DNA: TGCAGCGTCGCATCACAGTCCTACAATGAGCAGTTCTTC.